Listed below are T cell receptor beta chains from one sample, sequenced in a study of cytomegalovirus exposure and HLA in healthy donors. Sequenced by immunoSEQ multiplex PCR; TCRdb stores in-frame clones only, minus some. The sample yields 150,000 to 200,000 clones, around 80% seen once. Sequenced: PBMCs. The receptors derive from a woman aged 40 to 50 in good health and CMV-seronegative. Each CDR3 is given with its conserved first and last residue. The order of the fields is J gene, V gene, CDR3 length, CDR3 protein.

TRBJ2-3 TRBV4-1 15 CASSQDGGPSDTQYF
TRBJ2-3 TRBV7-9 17 CASSLSFTGSFTDTQYF
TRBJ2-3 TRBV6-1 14 CASSTGGEADTQYF
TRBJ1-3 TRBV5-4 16 CASSFRTATSGNTIYF
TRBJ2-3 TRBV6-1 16 CASSEALGRSTDTQYF
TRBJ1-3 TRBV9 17 CASSVEVQGGSGNTIYF
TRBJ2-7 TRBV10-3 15 CAIRPSGQGSSEQYF
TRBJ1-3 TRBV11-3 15 CASSLFFMAGNTIYF
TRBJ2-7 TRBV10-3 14 CAITLGGGTYEQYF
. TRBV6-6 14 CASREREAAYEQYF
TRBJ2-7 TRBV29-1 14 CSVEVTGGIPEQYF
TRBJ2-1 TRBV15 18 CATSRDSPGLAFYNEQFF
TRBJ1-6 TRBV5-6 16 CASSADRGRVGSPLHF
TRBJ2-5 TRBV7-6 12 CASSFEQETQYF
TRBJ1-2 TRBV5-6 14 CASSYDRGNYGYTF
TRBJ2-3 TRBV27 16 CASSPPAGRSTDTQYF
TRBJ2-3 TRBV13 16 CASSLLAGAGGDTQYF
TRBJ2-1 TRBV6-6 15 CASLRGKTPYNEQFF
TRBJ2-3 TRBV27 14 CASTGTSGRNTQYF
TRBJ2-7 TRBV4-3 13 CASSHGTGTEQYF
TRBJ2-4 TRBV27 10 CASSPNIQYF
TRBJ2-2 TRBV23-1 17 CASSQSRQGPLTGELFF
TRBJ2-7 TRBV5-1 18 CASTLEASGPYYSYEQYF
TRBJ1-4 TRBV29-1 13 CSVGQGHNEKLFF
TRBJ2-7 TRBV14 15 CASSQAGRGFNEQYF
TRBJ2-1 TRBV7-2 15 CASSSFGGSYNEQFF
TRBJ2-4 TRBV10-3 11 CAIQEGGIQYF
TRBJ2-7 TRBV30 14 CASERLGVSYEQYF
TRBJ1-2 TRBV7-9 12 CSSSLALNGYTF
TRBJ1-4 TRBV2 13 CASRGSGEEKLFF
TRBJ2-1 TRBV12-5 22 CASGFHPGTSGGASPRYNEQFF
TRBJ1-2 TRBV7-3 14 CASSTHGGDYGYTF
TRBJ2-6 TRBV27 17 CASTRTGLNSGANVLTF
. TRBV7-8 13 CASSLSGSYEQYF
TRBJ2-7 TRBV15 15 CATSRDRGTGSEQYF
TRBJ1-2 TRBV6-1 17 CASSEASFSRGRGGYTF
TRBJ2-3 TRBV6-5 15 CASSYRQGLTDTQYF
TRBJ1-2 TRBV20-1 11 CSWDTSYGYTF
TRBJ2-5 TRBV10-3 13 CAIRDTNQETQYF